The next 29 T cell receptor beta chains were all read from a single sample in a study of Tregs in tolerant kidney transplant recipients. The method was immunoSEQ multiplex PCR; TCRdb's version includes in-frame clones alone and lacks a portion of them. The sample includes about 88,000 clones, around nine tenths of them seen just once. The sequenced material came from CD8+ T cells from blood. The receptors were gathered from a human donor in good health.

The chain has TRBV9 and TRBJ2-6, with D hard to call. The length of the CDR3 is 17 residues. V gave up 0 bases and J gave up 0 bases, with 10 bases separating them. The germline gives CDR1 SGDLS, CDR2 YYNGEE. CDR3 sequence (DNA): TGTGCCAGCAGCGTAGTGGACGGCTACTCTGGGGCCAACGTCCTGACTTTC. Protein sequence: CASSVVDGYSGANVLTF.

The rearrangement links TRBV11-2 to TRBJ2-5; possible D gene TRBD2, 5 bases. V dropped 5 bases and J dropped 5 bases, with 12 bases sitting between them. The germline V gene encodes CDR1 SGHAT and CDR2 FQNNGV. The CDR3 contains 13 residues. As DNA, the CDR3 is TGTGCCAGCAGCAAGTACGGGATGGAGACCCAGTACTTC. Translated, it gives CASSKYGMETQYF.

V is TRBV7-8 and J is TRBJ2-7; TRBD2 aligns across 11 bases. CDR1 is SGHVS, CDR2 FQNEAQ, per germline. The CDR3 totals 17 residues. The junction had 13 bases not matched to a gene; V was cut back by 5 bases and J by 4 bases. CDR3 sequence (DNA): TGTGCCAGCAGCCCGCGGGGTAGCGGGAGGGATCCGTACGAGCAGTACTTC. Protein sequence: CASSPRGSGRDPYEQYF.

This clone was recorded a few times. It differs at one base from a far larger clone, so likely a read error. The same CDR3 arises from other DNA sequences in this sample as well. This chain connects TRBV4-1 to TRBJ2-7; TRBD1 agrees at 7 bases. CDR3 size: 15 residues. Per germline, CDR1 MGHRA and CDR2 YSYEKL. V shed 0 bases and J 2 bases; nucleotides not matched to a gene: 4. The CDR3 is CASSQETGHPYEQYF. The CDR3 DNA reads TGCGCCAGCAGCCAAGAGACAGGGCATCCCTACGAGCAGTACTTC.

The CDR3 region has the DNA TGTGCCAGCAGCTTAGACCCCCTCGAGCAGTACTTC. As protein: CASSLDPLEQYF. This chain connects TRBV7-9 to TRBJ2-7; D is unclear. With 1 base removed from V and 6 bases from J, the gap between germline ends came to 7 bases. Germline values: CDR1 SEHNR, CDR2 FQNEAQ (reference sequence). CDR3 length: 12 amino acids.

This sequence joins TRBV4-1 and TRBJ2-7, with D possibly matching TRBD2 (6 bases). CDR1 and CDR2 from the germline V gene are MGHRA and YSYEKL. This CDR3 has 18 residues. V was cut by 0 bases and J by 3 bases, with 21 bases left in between. The chain's CDR3 is CASSQEVRGRIPVYEQYF. The DNA for the CDR3 is TGCGCCAGCAGCCAAGAGGTTCGGGGGAGGATCCCCGTCTACGAGCAGTACTTC.

Comment on this clone: At one of its ends the junction is not consistent with the germline gene, which may arise from a read error. The V and J genes are TRBV6-6 and TRBJ2-1; tentative D call: TRBD2 (6 bases). Germline CDR1 and CDR2: MNHNY and SVGAGI (reference sequence). CDR3 length: 14 amino acids. CDR3 DNA: TGTGCCAGCAGTCACTCGGAGGGGTGGAATGAGCAGTTCTTC. Amino acid sequence: CASSHSEGWNEQFF.

The gene calls are TRBV6-5 and TRBJ2-5; 7 bases line up with TRBD1. CDR1 is MNHEY and CDR2 is SVGAGI in the germline V gene. The trim removed 0 bases at V and 5 bases at J, leaving 6 bases unmatched. The CDR3 has 15 residues. The CDR3 DNA reads TGTGCCAGCAGTTACTCGACAGGGCTGGAGGAGACCCAGTACTTC. Its translation: CASSYSTGLEETQYF.

The V and J genes are TRBV2 and TRBJ1-5; D gene uncertain. This CDR3 is built from 12 residues. Deletions cut 7 bases from V and 6 bases from J, with 10 bases between. Germline-derived CDR1 and CDR2 are SNHLY and FYNNEI. The CDR3 DNA is TGTGCCAGCACCGCGGGAGCTCAGCCCCAGCATTTT. This sequence encodes CASTAGAQPQHF.

V usage is TRBV6-1 and J usage is TRBJ2-3; D is unresolved. The CDR3 contains 16 residues. CDR1 MNHNS and CDR2 SASEGT come from the germline V gene. V was clipped by 1 base and J by 0 bases, with 11 bases between them. This chain's CDR3 is CASSEVSRASTDTQYF. The CDR3 DNA sequence: TGTGCCAGCAGTGAAGTGTCTAGAGCTAGCACAGATACGCAGTATTTT.

This chain joins TRBV5-8 and TRBJ1-3, with D possibly matching TRBD1 (6 bases). The CDR3 length is 18 residues. The germline CDR1 and CDR2 sequences are SGHTS and YDEGEE. V was clipped by 6 bases and J by 0 bases, with 22 bases between them. For the CDR3, the DNA is TGTGCCAGCACCTCTTTTGCTGCAGGGGCGATCTCTGGAAACACCATATATTTT. This codes for CASTSFAAGAISGNTIYF.

V usage is TRBV6-4 and J usage is TRBJ2-2; a possible D gene is TRBD2 (5 bases). The V end was cut by 3 bases, the J end by 7 bases, with 9 bases between. The CDR3 is 13 amino acids. Germline V gene sequence: CDR1 MRHNA, CDR2 SNTAGT. CDR3 DNA: TGTGCCAGCAGTGAGAGGGAAAACGGGGAGCTGTTTTTT. Translation: CASSERENGELFF.

The gene calls are TRBV6-1 and TRBJ2-7, with TRBD1 as a possible D gene (6 bases). The germline V and J ends were trimmed by 1 base and 2 bases, with 12 bases remaining between them. CDR3 size: 15 residues. The V gene's germline CDR1 is MNHNS and CDR2 SASEGT. This CDR3 reads CASSEVLNRAYEQYF. The CDR3 bases are TGTGCCAGCAGTGAAGTTTTGAACAGGGCCTACGAGCAGTACTTC.

The chain joins TRBV10-3 to TRBJ1-5; D is ambiguous. From germline, CDR1 is ENHRY and CDR2 SYGVKD. Between the trimmed V and J ends, which lost 10 bases and 5 bases, there was a span of 18 bases. The CDR3 runs 14 residues. The CDR3 here is CATSSRTVDQPQHF. CDR3 nucleotide sequence: TGTGCCACCTCTTCTCGGACGGTGGATCAGCCCCAGCATTTT.

The count of this clone is one. The CDR3 loop is CASSSRDRSYEQYF. CDR3 DNA: TGTGCCAGCAGCTCCCGGGACAGGTCCTACGAGCAGTACTTC. This chain uses TRBV7-2 with TRBJ2-7, with 8 bases identical to TRBD1. The junction had 3 bases not matched to a gene; V was cut back by 4 bases and J by 1 base. The CDR3 length is 14 residues. In germline, CDR1 is SGHTA, CDR2 FQGNSA.

V and J are TRBV10-1 and TRBJ2-7; 9 nucleotides align to TRBD1. The length of the CDR3 is 14 residues. Germline V lookup: CDR1 WNHNN, CDR2 SYGVQD (reference sequence). The trim removed 5 bases at V and 4 bases at J, leaving 6 bases unmatched. The CDR3 region has the DNA TGCGCCAGCAGTTCCGACAGGGGGAGGTACGAGCAGTACTTC. It translates to CASSSDRGRYEQYF.

This chain links TRBV6-5 with TRBJ2-5; 7 bases map to TRBD1. CDR1 and CDR2 (germline): MNHEY, SVGAGI. The CDR3 is 16 amino acids. V shed 2 bases and J 1 base; nucleotides not matched to a gene: 7. Here the CDR3 DNA reads TGTGCCAGCAGTTACATCACAGGGGAGAGCCAAGAGACCCAGTACTTC. Amino acids: CASSYITGESQETQYF.

The V call is TRBV15, the J call TRBJ2-7, with TRBD1 matching over 9 bases. V shed 3 bases, J shed 3 bases, and the junction held 3 bases outside the gene matches. In germline, CDR1 is LNHNV, CDR2 YYDKDF (reference sequence). The CDR3 runs to 14 residues. In nucleotides, the CDR3 is TGTGCCACCAGCAGCGACAGGGGGAGCTACGAGCAGTACTTC. This translates into CATSSDRGSYEQYF.

The V call is TRBV9, the J call TRBJ2-7; a possible D gene is TRBD1 (6 bases). Deletions cut 5 bases from V and 1 base from J, with 13 bases between. CDR1 is SGDLS, CDR2 YYNGEE, per germline. The CDR3 totals 14 residues. This CDR3 is CASSLNRASYEQYF. The CDR3 DNA follows: TGTGCCAGCAGTCTCAACAGGGCATCCTACGAGCAGTACTTC.

This clone appeared once. This sequence joins TRBV5-6 and TRBJ2-3; D may be TRBD2 (5 bases). The germline CDR1 and CDR2 sequences are SGHDT and YYEEEE. The CDR3 spans 17 residues. The ends were cut back, 1 base at V and 2 bases at J, with 17 bases in the middle. CDR3 sequence: CASSLFEGLDFTDTQYF. In DNA, the CDR3 is TGTGCCAGCAGCTTGTTTGAGGGTTTAGACTTCACAGATACGCAGTATTTT.

The V and J genes are TRBV7-3 and TRBJ1-1; TRBD1 is a possible D gene (5 bases). Between the trimmed V and J ends, which lost 1 base and 1 base, there was a span of 13 bases. Germline V gene sequence: CDR1 SGHTA, CDR2 FQGTGA. This CDR3 is built from 16 residues. CDR3 bases: TGTGCCAGCAGCTTAAATCCGGGACCGAGGAACACTGAAGCTTTCTTT. It encodes CASSLNPGPRNTEAFF. The complete variable domain, with remaining parts taken from reference TRBV7-3 and TRBJ1-1, reads GAGVSQTPSNKVTEKGKYVELRCDPISGHTALYWYRQSLGQGPEFLIYFQGTGAADDSGLPNDRFFAVRPEGSVSTLKIQRTERGDSAVYLCASSLNPGPRNTEAFFGQGTRLTVV.

On this clone itself: The identical CDR3 is also encoded by other nucleotide sequences in the sample. The rearrangement links TRBV7-9 to TRBJ2-7, with D perhaps TRBD1 (6 bases). Trimming cost V 2 bases and J 4 bases, with 6 bases left between them. Germline CDR1 reads SEHNR; CDR2 reads FQNEAQ (reference sequence). The CDR3 totals 12 residues. The CDR3 DNA reads TGTGCCAGCAGCTTAAGGGGGTACGAGCAGTACTTC. Its protein product is CASSLRGYEQYF.

This chain connects TRBV9 to TRBJ2-7; D tentatively reads TRBD1 or TRBD2 (5 bases each). This CDR3 region has 14 residues. V shed 0 bases and J shed 4 bases, with 11 bases lying between them. CDR1 SGDLS and CDR2 YYNGEE come from the germline V gene. In nucleotides, the CDR3 is TGTGCCAGCAGCGTAGATGGGGGTAGGTACGAGCAGTACTTC. The encoded protein is CASSVDGGRYEQYF.

J is TRBJ2-2 and V is TRBV10-3; TRBD1 is a possible D gene (5 bases). The CDR3 covers 15 residues. Germline loops: CDR1 ENHRY, CDR2 SYGVKD. The V end was cut by 6 bases, the J end by 4 bases, with 15 bases between. This chain's CDR3 is CAISPGWGGTGELFF. CDR3 in DNA: TGTGCCATCAGCCCAGGGTGGGGTGGCACCGGGGAGCTGTTTTTT.

The chain joins TRBV23-1 to TRBJ2-4, with D hard to call. TRBV23-1 is reported as an ORF; its role is uncertain. The CDR3 is made up of 14 amino acids. Trimming removed 2 bases at V and 0 bases at J, with 5 bases between. The DNA for the CDR3 is TGCGCCAGCAGTCAAGTTTTAGCCAAAAACATTCAGTACTTC. Translated: CASSQVLAKNIQYF.

This rearrangement joins TRBV27 to TRBJ2-7, with TRBD1 identical over 9 bases. Germline CDR1 and CDR2: MNHEY and SMNVEV (reference sequence). V lost 5 bases and J lost 1; bases outside the gene matches: 9. CDR3 length: 16 amino acids. This chain's CDR3 is CASSPSQGALSYEQYF. The DNA of the CDR3 is TGTGCCAGCAGTCCCTCACAGGGGGCGCTTTCCTACGAGCAGTACTTC.

The V and J genes are TRBV30 and TRBJ1-2; D unresolved. The germline V gene has CDR1 GTSNPN and CDR2 SVGIG (reference sequence). The V end lost 5 bases, the J end lost 0 bases, and 7 bases lay between the germline ends. There are 12 residues in the CDR3. The DNA of the CDR3 is TGTGCCTGGGCCCCGGCTAACTATGGCTACACCTTC. Translation gives CAWAPANYGYTF. The full variable domain, rest sourced from reference TRBV30 and TRBJ1-2, is SQTIHQWPATLVQPVGSPLSLECTVEGTSNPNLYWYRQAAGRGLQLLFYSVGIGQISSEVPQNLSASRPQDRQFILSSKKLLLSDSGFYLCAWAPANYGYTFGSGTRLTVV.

This chain connects TRBV29-1 to TRBJ1-2; D gene ambiguous. The CDR3 extends over 11 amino acids. The germline gives CDR1 SQVTM, CDR2 ANQGSEA. Trimming removed 7 bases from V and 3 bases from J, with 9 bases in between. The chain's CDR3 is CSADKDYGYTF. In DNA, the CDR3 is TGCAGCGCAGACAAGGACTATGGCTACACCTTC. The complete variable domain, with remaining parts taken from reference TRBV29-1 and TRBJ1-2, reads SAVISQKPSRDICQRGTSLTIQCQVDSQVTMMFWYRQQPGQSLTLIATANQGSEATYESGFVIDKFPISRPNLTFSTLTVSNMSPEDSSIYLCSADKDYGYTFGSGTRLTVV.

Here the CDR3 reads CASSYTGGEQYF. The CDR3 nucleotides read TGTGCCAGCAGTTACACAGGGGGCGAGCAGTACTTC. The V call is TRBV27, the J call TRBJ2-7; TRBD1 matches at 8 bases. The length of the CDR3 is 12 residues. Trimming removed 4 bases from V and 6 bases from J; junction bases left unmatched: 2. Germline CDR1 is MNHEY and CDR2 is SMNVEV (reference sequence).